This TCR gamma chain was observed in a study of Vδ1+ human thymocytes. RNA was extracted from the cells and then reverse transcribed. The CDR3 regions were amplified by multiplex PCR from V-gene primers to a constant-region primer. TCRdb fed the multiplex PCR reads to CATT. Of some 22,000 gamma-chain clones in the sample, roughly 15% were seen once. Regarding the study as a whole: TRD repertoires were essentially private, unlike widely shared TRG clonotypes. Thymic TRG and TRD repertoires appeared highly polyclonal.

Vdelta1+ thymocyte sorts reached between about 97% and 99.6% purity. V lost 6 bases, J lost 2 bases, and 10 bases stayed unmatched. The CDR3 spans 14 residues. CDR1 is EGSTGY, CDR2 YDSYTSSV, per germline. Notes on this clone: Its specificity is unknown.

The source material was Vdelta1+ gamma-delta thymocytes from the thymus. As for subset: FACS-sorted CD3+ TCRalphabeta- TCRVdelta1+ TCRVdelta2- thymocytes. This chain joins TRGV4 and TRGJ1 or TRGJ2. The origin of this receptor is a child younger than two who had congenital heart surgery. The CDR3 region has the DNA TGTGCCACCTGGAATTATCGGGATTATTATAAGAAACTCTTT. Translated: CATWNYRDYYKKLF.